This TCR beta chain originates from a study of T cells in severe cutaneous drug reactions. About the research overall: Patients were recruited from Taiwan, Thailand and Europe between the early 2010s and the late 2010s. Culprit drug assignment used the Naranjo algorithm and the ALDEN algorithm. General study points: A public TCRbeta CDR3 appeared in all seven CBZ-SJS/TEN blister samples, averaging approximately 13%.

Carbamazepine had induced Stevens-Johnson syndrome or toxic epidermal necrolysis in the sequenced donors. The iRepertoire multiplex PCR system with TCR subtype-specific primers built both bulk and single-cell libraries. Each sample contributed roughly 85-500 ng of RNA for bulk libraries. TCRdb reprocessed the multiplex PCR reads; each CDR3 protein has one entry and no DNA is given. Its table records tens of thousands of distinct CDR3 sequences. This CDR3 spans 12 amino acids. The V gene's germline CDR1 is SGHAT and CDR2 FQNNGV. As to this clonotype: Its cognate antigen is unknown.

The clonotype was recovered from a human donor with toxic epidermal necrolysis, a severe cutaneous drug reaction. The sequenced material came from PBMCs. The chain joins TRBV11-2 to TRBJ2-1. CDR3 region: CASSLGWNEQFF.